This TCR beta chain appears in the sequencing data of a study of cytomegalovirus exposure and HLA in healthy donors. A note on this clone: What it recognizes is unknown.

Whole-study findings and limits: It was likely that a cluster of highly shared sequence variants was a sequencing artifact.

13 Jbeta primers and 60 Vbeta primers were used for the PCR. The assay was immunoSEQ multiplex PCR, and TCRdb's table has in-frame clones only and misses some. The sample shows about 77,000 clones, approximately 78% of them seen only once. This clonotype was obtained from a man aged 40-49 years in good health and CMV-seronegative. Material: PBMCs.

CDR3 sequence reads: CASSLGQGLINEQYF. CDR3 DNA: TGTGCCAGCAGCTTAGGACAGGGTCTGATCAACGAGCAGTACTTC. The rearrangement joins TRBV7-9 to TRBJ2-7, with 7 nucleotides matching TRBD1. V gave up 1 base and J gave up 5 bases; unmatched junction bases: 8. The CDR3 is 15 residues long. Germline V gene sequence: CDR1 SEHNR, CDR2 FQNEAQ (reference sequence).